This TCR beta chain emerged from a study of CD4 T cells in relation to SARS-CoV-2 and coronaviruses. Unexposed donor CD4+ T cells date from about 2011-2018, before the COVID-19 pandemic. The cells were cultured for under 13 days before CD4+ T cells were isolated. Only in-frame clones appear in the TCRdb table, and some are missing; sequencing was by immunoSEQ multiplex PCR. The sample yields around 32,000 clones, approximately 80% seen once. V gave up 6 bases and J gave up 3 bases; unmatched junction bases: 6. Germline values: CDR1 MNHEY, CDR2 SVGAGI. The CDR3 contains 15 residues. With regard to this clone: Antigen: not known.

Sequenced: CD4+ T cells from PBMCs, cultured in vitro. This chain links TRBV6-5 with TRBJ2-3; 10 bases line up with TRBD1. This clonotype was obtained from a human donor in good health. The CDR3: CASRPPGQGTDTQYF. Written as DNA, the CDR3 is TGTGCCAGCAGGCCCCCGGGACAGGGGACAGATACGCAGTATTTT.